The sequence of this T cell receptor (beta chain) was determined in a study of technical replicates of blood from several donors. The table came from immunoSEQ multiplex PCR; TCRdb's copy has only in-frame clones and leaves some out. Here the sample spans about 100,000 clones, just over 95% being singletons. CDR1 is SGHNT and CDR2 is YENEEA in the germline V gene. V lost 1 base and J lost 1; bases outside the gene matches: 4. This CDR3 contains 16 residues. Input material: T cells isolated from PBMCs. The chain has TRBV11-3 and TRBJ2-5; 9 bases agree with TRBD2. The clonotype originates from a human donor in good health. The CDR3 nucleotides read TGTGCCAGCAGCTTAGTAGCGGGGGCCGTCCAAGAGACCCAGTACTTC. As protein: CASSLVAGAVQETQYF.